Shown below are 21 T cell receptor beta chains from a single sample sequenced in a study of CD8 T cells in Susac syndrome. After extraction with the RNeasy kit, about 0.5 to 1 ug of the RNA was reverse transcribed using random hexamers. TCRdb passed the immunoSEQ multiplex PCR reads through MiXCR, listing each CDR3 protein once. The sample has around 280,000 distinct CDR3 sequences, around 92% seen once; the top ten hold around 0.07%. The sample comprised CD4+ T cells from PBMCs. These receptors were collected from a human donor with multiple sclerosis.

The V and J genes are TRBV27 and TRBJ1-5; 7 positions agree with TRBD1. The germline CDR1 and CDR2 sequences are MNHEY and SMNVEV (reference sequence). CDR3 length: 15 residues. The V and J ends lost 5 bases and 4 bases, in that order; junction bases with no gene match: 8. The CDR3 nucleotides are TGTGCCAGCAGTCGACTTGGGACAGCTAATCAGCCCCAGCATTTT. It translates to CASSRLGTANQPQHF.

The CDR3 here is CSVVSGRAEAFF. The CDR3 DNA follows: TGCAGCGTTGTTTCTGGGAGGGCTGAAGCTTTCTTT. The rearrangement uses TRBV29-1 and TRBJ1-1, with D hard to call. Germline CDR1 reads SQVTM; CDR2 reads ANQGSEA. This CDR3 is built from 12 residues. V lost 4 bases, J lost 6 bases, and 12 bases lay in between.

The rearrangement joins TRBV5-4 to TRBJ2-3; 8 bases are shared with TRBD2. V was clipped by 3 bases and J by 4 bases; unmatched bases: 7. CDR1 is SGHNT and CDR2 is YYREEE in the germline V gene (reference sequence). This CDR3 region has 15 residues. The CDR3 sequence: CASSSGGPVADTQYF. As DNA, the CDR3 is TGTGCCAGCAGCTCGGGGGGGCCGGTCGCAGATACGCAGTATTTT.

The rearrangement joins TRBV20-1 to TRBJ2-1; maybe TRBD2 (5 bases). V lost 3 bases and J lost 3, with 15 bases in between. The germline V gene has CDR1 DFQATT and CDR2 SNEGSKA (reference sequence). The CDR3 consists of 15 residues. The CDR3 is CSARSGSSRYNEQFF. CDR3 DNA sequence: TGCAGTGCTAGGTCGGGGTCTAGCCGCTACAATGAGCAGTTCTTC.

J is TRBJ1-2 and V is TRBV12-3 or TRBV12-4, with TRBD1 matching over 8 bases. This CDR3 region has 14 residues. With 7 bases clipped from V and 4 bases from J, the junction kept 8 bases outside the gene matches. CDR3 DNA: TGTGCCAGCACGCTTGGACAGGGATCCTATGGCTACACCTTC. Translation: CASTLGQGSYGYTF.

The rearrangement uses TRBV30 and TRBJ1-5, with D possibly matching TRBD1 (5 bases). Germline CDR1 reads GTSNPN; CDR2 reads SVGIG (reference sequence). This CDR3 contains 16 residues. Deletions cut 1 base from V and 2 bases from J, with 15 bases between. The CDR3 loop reads CAWSARGLAGNQPQHF. DNA of the CDR3: TGTGCCTGGAGTGCGAGGGGCTTAGCGGGCAATCAGCCCCAGCATTTT.

V usage is TRBV3-1 and J usage is TRBJ1-1; D ambiguous. Trimming cost V 1 base and J 4 bases, with 4 bases left between them. Germline lookup yields CDR1 LGHDT and CDR2 YNNKEL (reference sequence). The CDR3 consists of 12 residues. The CDR3 nucleotides are TGTGCCAGCAGCCAAGCGCTCACTGAAGCTTTCTTT. The encoded protein is CASSQALTEAFF. The variable domain in full, completed from reference TRBV3-1 and TRBJ1-1, reads DTAVSQTPKYLVTQMGNDKSIKCEQNLGHDTMYWYKQDSKKFLKIMFSYNNKELIINETVPNRFSPKSPDKAHLNLHINSLELGDSAVYFCASSQALTEAFFGQGTRLTVV.

This chain links TRBV7-8 with TRBJ2-7, with D perhaps matching TRBD1 (5 bases). The CDR3 spans 16 residues. Per the germline V gene, CDR1 is SGHVS and CDR2 is FQNEAQ. V dropped 2 bases and J dropped 4 bases, with 18 bases sitting between them. DNA of the CDR3: TGTGCCAGCAGCTTAAGGTCAGGGCCCTCTACGTACGAGCAGTACTTC. This translates into CASSLRSGPSTYEQYF.

This rearrangement joins TRBV6-2 or TRBV6-3 to TRBJ1-5; tentatively, D is TRBD1 (6 bases). Between the trimmed V and J ends, which lost 2 bases and 5 bases, there was a span of 10 bases. The CDR3 length is 14 residues. Germline-derived CDR1 and CDR2 are MNHEY and SVGEGT. The CDR3 is CASSYVTGHQPQHF. The DNA of the CDR3 is TGTGCCAGCAGTTACGTTACAGGGCATCAGCCCCAGCATTTT.

The sample holds one count of this clonotype. This sequence joins TRBV2 and TRBJ1-2; no definite D call. Trimming stripped 8 bases from V and 3 bases from J, with 16 bases between. Germline V gene sequence: CDR1 SNHLY, CDR2 FYNNEI. This CDR3 comprises 14 residues. The CDR3 region is CASRGTSVDYGYTF. The CDR3, as DNA: TGTGCCAGCCGGGGTACTTCAGTCGACTATGGCTACACCTTC.

V and J are TRBV30 and TRBJ2-2; D unclear. There are 12 residues in the CDR3. Germline-derived CDR1 and CDR2 are GTSNPN and SVGIG (reference sequence). V dropped 3 bases and J dropped 7 bases, with 9 bases sitting between them. The DNA for the CDR3 is TGTGCCTGGAGCCGGACCCTCGGGGAGCTGTTTTTT. Its translation is CAWSRTLGELFF.

The V call is TRBV9, the J call TRBJ2-2; TRBD2 matches 7 bases. CDR3 length: 16 residues. J gave up 4 bases and V 2 bases, and 8 bases lay outside the gene matches. Per the germline V gene, CDR1 is SGDLS and CDR2 is YYNGEE. CDR3 in DNA: TGTGCCAGCAGCGTCCTAGCGGTGGGGGGCACCGGGGAGCTGTTTTTT. Translation: CASSVLAVGGTGELFF.

V gene TRBV20-1 combines with J gene TRBJ2-1; TRBD2 matches 12 bases. The CDR3 has 15 amino acids. V shed 6 bases and J 2 bases; nucleotides not matched to a gene: 5. In germline, CDR1 is DFQATT, CDR2 SNEGSKA (reference sequence). The CDR3: CSARGLAGPYNEQFF. As DNA, the CDR3 is TGCAGTGCCAGGGGACTAGCGGGCCCCTACAATGAGCAGTTCTTC.

This rearrangement joins TRBV7-2 to TRBJ2-7, with TRBD2 matching over 13 bases. Germline V gene lookup returns CDR1 SGHTA and CDR2 FQGNSA. This CDR3 spans 15 amino acids. The V and J ends lost 5 bases and 5 bases, in that order; junction bases with no gene match: 6. CDR3 residues: CASSLRGLAGHEQYF. CDR3 nucleotide sequence: TGTGCCAGCAGCCTGCGGGGACTAGCGGGACACGAGCAGTACTTC.

This clonotype was counted once. This rearrangement joins TRBV6-1 to TRBJ2-3, with TRBD1 matching over 7 bases. This CDR3 has 15 amino acids. The V segment lost 4 bases and the J segment 2 bases; nucleotides outside the gene matches: 6. The germline V gene has CDR1 MNHNS and CDR2 SASEGT. The CDR3 loop reads CASSADRVPTDTQYF. DNA for the CDR3: TGTGCCAGCAGTGCCGACAGGGTACCCACAGATACGCAGTATTTT.

The CDR3 nucleotides read TGTGCCAGCAGTCGGACAGGGCGTGCACAGCCCCAGCATTTT. It encodes CASSRTGRAQPQHF. The chain uses TRBV12-3 or TRBV12-4 and TRBJ1-5; 8 bases align to TRBD1. The trim removed 5 bases at V and 7 bases at J, leaving 7 bases unmatched. The CDR3 is 14 residues long.

J is TRBJ1-2 and V is TRBV30; maybe TRBD1 (5 bases). This CDR3 has 13 amino acids. The germline gives CDR1 GTSNPN, CDR2 SVGIG (reference sequence). Trimming shortened V by 3 bases and J by 2 bases, and 10 bases separated the two germline ends. CDR3 in DNA: TGTGCCTGGAGGGGACTTCCAAACTATGGCTACACCTTC. Its translation is CAWRGLPNYGYTF. The complete variable domain, with remaining parts taken from reference TRBV30 and TRBJ1-2, reads SQTIHQWPATLVQPVGSPLSLECTVEGTSNPNLYWYRQAAGRGLQLLFYSVGIGQISSEVPQNLSASRPQDRQFILSSKKLLLSDSGFYLCAWRGLPNYGYTFGSGTRLTVV.

This chain connects TRBV20-1 to TRBJ2-7; TRBD2 agrees at 8 bases. Per germline, CDR1 DFQATT and CDR2 SNEGSKA (reference sequence). Trimming took 0 bases from V and 4 from J; bases not matched to a gene: 8. The CDR3 loop spans 15 amino acids. The CDR3 region has the DNA TGCAGTGCTAGAGATTCCCGGGGGGGATCATACGAGCAGTACTTC. Its protein is CSARDSRGGSYEQYF.

The chain is built from TRBV2 and TRBJ2-1; D ambiguous. V lost 4 bases and J 13 bases, leaving 11 bases between the germline ends. The CDR3 sequence is 11 residues long. CDR1 SNHLY and CDR2 FYNNEI come from the germline V gene. Written as DNA, the CDR3 is TGTGCCAGCAGTGGAACCTCGAGACAGTTCTTC. It is translated as CASSGTSRQFF.

The chain is built from TRBV11-2 and TRBJ2-4; D remains unclear. From germline, CDR1 is SGHAT and CDR2 FQNNGV. V was pared by 1 base and J by 8 bases, with 9 bases between. CDR3 length equals 13 residues. CDR3 bases: TGTGCCAGCAGCTTAGGTTTCCGGGACATTCAGTACTTC. Its translation: CASSLGFRDIQYF.

J is TRBJ1-3 and V is TRBV7-2; D remains unclear. The CDR3 loop spans 14 amino acids. Between the trimmed V and J ends, which lost 5 bases and 4 bases, there was a span of 12 bases. Germline CDR1 SGHTA, CDR2 FQGNSA. The CDR3 loop reads CASSMGGRGNTIYF. CDR3 nucleotides: TGTGCCAGCAGCATGGGCGGGCGGGGAAACACCATATATTTT.